This T cell receptor beta chain was sequenced during a study of blood T cell repertoires in COVID-19. Study-level information: Acute and convalescent COVID-19 specimens originated in the United States, Italy and Spain. PBMCs, B-cell-depleted T cells, or T cells provided the cDNA or gDNA that made up the material.

Profiled with immunoSEQ multiplex PCR; TCRdb holds only in-frame clones, not every one. The data show 300,000 to 450,000 clones, around 87% seen once. Germline V gene sequence: CDR1 MNHEY, CDR2 SVGAGI. The CDR3 runs 15 residues. After removal of 6 bases from V and 1 base from J, the junction contained 6 bases not matched to a gene. The J gene is TRBJ2-3, the V gene TRBV6-5; 8 nucleotides agree with TRBD2. The sequencing sample was made of PBMCs or T cells enriched from blood (not recorded which). The clonotype comes from a man in his forties in a cohort exposed to, infected with or recovered from COVID-19 (not recorded which). In DNA form, the CDR3 reads TGTGCCAGCAGCCGACTAGCGCATCGCACAGATACGCAGTATTTT. It is translated as CASSRLAHRTDTQYF.